This T cell receptor beta chain stems from a study of chemoradiotherapy in HPV16-positive cancers. Study-level points and caveats: Non-HPV-specific T cells did not expand in tumors during treatment, whereas candidate HPV-specific clones and E7-related motifs did. Functional assays defining HPV-specific T cells used only a couple of HPV16-positive patients.

Samples were taken several times over chemoradiotherapy. As concerns this clone: Antigen: not known.

Trimming at V came to 4 bases and at J to 6 bases, leaving 8 bases not matched to a gene. The CDR3 has 15 residues. Per germline, CDR1 SGHNT and CDR2 YYREEE (reference sequence). Profiled with immunoSEQ multiplex PCR; TCRdb holds only in-frame clones, not every one. The data hold a few thousand clones, with about 80% observed a single time. This sequence was found in a human donor with HPV-associated anogenital cancer. The chain combines TRBV5-4 with TRBJ1-4, with 8 bases identical to TRBD1. This material was acquired from a patient who underwent chemoradiotherapy. CDR3 sequence (DNA): TGTGCCAGCAGCAAAAGGACAGGGCAGGATGAAAAACTGTTTTTT. Protein sequence: CASSKRTGQDEKLFF.